These 11 T cell receptor beta chains were all obtained from the same sample, sequenced in a study of identical twins. TCRdb analysed the 5' RACE reads with MiXCR anew, one entry per CDR3 protein. Here the sample spans roughly 690,000 distinct CDR3 sequences, 6.1% being singletons. The sample consisted of naive T cells sorted from blood. The receptors here all came from a man between 18 and 29 years old in good health.

This clonotype was picked up one time. Lacking the conserved final phenylalanine or tryptophan, this CDR3 likely reflects a read error. The chain uses TRBV27 and TRBJ1-2; no reliable D call. Germline V CDR1 and CDR2: MNHEY, SMNVEV (reference sequence). Trimming stripped 3 bases from V and 1 base from J, with 6 bases between. CDR3 length equals 13 residues. This CDR3 reads CASSLSLNYGYTC. In DNA, the CDR3 is TGTGCCAGCAGTTTGTCCCTTAACTATGGCTACACCTGC.

This clonotype has only a few counts. This chain links TRBV27 with TRBJ2-7; no clear D gene. CDR3 length: 13 residues. V dropped 3 bases and J dropped 2 bases, with 8 bases sitting between them. Germline CDR1 reads MNHEY; CDR2 reads SMNVEV (reference sequence). The CDR3 DNA reads TGTGCCAGCAGTTTCACACTTACCTACGAGCAGTACTTC. It encodes CASSFTLTYEQYF.

The table lists this clonotype with a few counts. The chain joins TRBV27 to TRBJ2-7, with D tentatively TRBD2 (5 bases). Between the trimmed V and J ends, which lost 2 bases and 6 bases, there was a span of 14 bases. CDR1 is MNHEY, CDR2 SMNVEV, per germline (reference sequence). The CDR3 extends over 14 amino acids. For the CDR3, the DNA is TGTGCCAGCAGTTTAAATCCGGGGTCTGCCGAGCAGTACGTC. Translated, it gives CASSLNPGSAEQYV.

This clonotype was counted only a few times. The chain carries TRBV7-9 and TRBJ2-1, with D possibly TRBD1 on 5 matching bases. The ends were cut back, 4 bases at V and 2 bases at J, with 12 bases in the middle. CDR3 length equals 15 residues. CDR1 and CDR2 from the germline V gene are SEHNR and FQNEAQ (reference sequence). CDR3 region: CASSSSDRPYNEQFF. For the CDR3, the DNA is TGTGCCAGCAGCTCGAGCGACAGACCCTACAATGAGCAGTTCTTC. The full variable domain, with the rest looked up from reference TRBV7-9 and TRBJ2-1, is DTGVSQNPRHKITKRGQNVTFRCDPISEHNRLYWYRQTLGQGPEFLTYFQNEAQLEKSRLLSDRFSAERPKGSFSTLEIQRTEQGDSAMYLCASSSSDRPYNEQFFGPGTRLTVL.

Only a few counts were recorded for this clonotype. The J gene is TRBJ1-1, the V gene TRBV3-1; weak D call: TRBD1 (6 bases). Germline V gives CDR1 LGHDT, CDR2 YNNKEL (reference sequence). This CDR3 comprises 16 residues. The V and J ends lost 4 bases and 4 bases respectively, with 19 bases between them. CDR3 sequence (DNA): TGTGCCAGCAGCCCACCCTCGGGGAGGGGGGTCACTGAAGCTTTCTTT. Its protein product is CASSPPSGRGVTEAFF.

A note on this clonotype: Germline and junction disagree at one end, which may indicate a read error. The gene calls are TRBV28 and TRBJ2-7; D is unclear. The CDR3 consists of 10 residues. Germline V lookup: CDR1 MDHEN, CDR2 SYDVKM. CDR3 sequence (DNA): TGTGTCAGCAGTTTCCGCGAGCAGTACTTC. Protein sequence: CVSSFREQYF.

This sequence joins TRBV7-9 and TRBJ2-1; 7 bases agree with TRBD2. CDR1 is SEHNR, CDR2 FQNEAQ, per germline (reference sequence). The CDR3 runs 16 residues. With V trimmed by 2 bases and J by 4 bases, 8 bases remained unmatched. The CDR3 DNA sequence: TGTGCCAGCAGCTTATATGACGGGAGGACTTACAATGAGCAGTTCTTC. Encoded protein: CASSLYDGRTYNEQFF.

This clonotype has only a few counts. J is TRBJ2-4 and V is TRBV4-1, with D perhaps TRBD1 (8 bases). The CDR3 is 17 residues long. Trimming left V 0 bases short and J 7 bases short, with 19 bases between. Germline V lookup: CDR1 MGHRA, CDR2 YSYEKL. The CDR3 region has the DNA TGCGCCAGCAGCCAAGATTCAACACAGGGGGAGGGGAACATTCAGTACTTC. This codes for CASSQDSTQGEGNIQYF.

This clonotype has ten or more counts. The chain links TRBV20-1 to TRBJ2-1; possibly TRBD1 for D (6 bases). Germline CDR1 DFQATT, CDR2 SNEGSKA (reference sequence). Deletions cut 3 bases from V and 0 bases from J, with 9 bases between. This CDR3 contains 14 residues. CDR3 sequence reads: CSARDRNSYNEQFF. The CDR3 nucleotides are TGCAGTGCTAGGGACAGAAACTCCTACAATGAGCAGTTCTTC.

Concerning this clonotype: This likely comes from a read error, as the CDR3 has no conserved phenylalanine or tryptophan at its end. This chain joins TRBV2 and TRBJ2-7; D not resolved. Germline lookup yields CDR1 SNHLY and CDR2 FYNNEI. The CDR3 has 12 residues. Trimming took off 8 bases at V and 4 bases at J, with 12 bases between the two ends. The CDR3 bases are TGTGCCAGCCGATCGGACGCTTACGAGCAGTACTAC. Translated, it gives CASRSDAYEQYY.

This clonotype appeared many times. This chain links TRBV12-3 or TRBV12-4 with TRBJ2-2; 8 nucleotides align to TRBD2. Unmatched junction bases numbered 13, after V lost 5 bases and J lost 5 bases. The CDR3 runs 17 residues. CDR3 coding DNA: TGTGCCAGCAGTCGGGTCGGAAGCGGGAGAAGGACCGGGGAGCTGTTTTTT. Amino acid sequence: CASSRVGSGRRTGELFF.